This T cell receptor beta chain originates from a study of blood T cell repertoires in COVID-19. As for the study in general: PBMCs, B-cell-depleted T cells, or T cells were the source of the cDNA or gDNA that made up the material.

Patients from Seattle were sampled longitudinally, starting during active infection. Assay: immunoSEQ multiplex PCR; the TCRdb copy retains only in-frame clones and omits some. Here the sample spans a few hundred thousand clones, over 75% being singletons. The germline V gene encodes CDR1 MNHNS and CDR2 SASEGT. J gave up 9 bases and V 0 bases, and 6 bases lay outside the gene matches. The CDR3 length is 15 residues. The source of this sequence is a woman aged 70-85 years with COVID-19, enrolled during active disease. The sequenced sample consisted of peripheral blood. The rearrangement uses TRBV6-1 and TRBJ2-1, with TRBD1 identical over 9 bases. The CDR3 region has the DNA TGTGCCAGCAGTGAAGCCCCGGGACAGGGCGCTGAGCAGTTCTTC. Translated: CASSEAPGQGAEQFF.